This T cell receptor beta chain was documented in a study of monozygotic twins with inflammatory bowel disease. Notes on the study in general: Differences in immunosuppressive treatment may have been a source of added variability in patient repertoires. Healthy co-twins showed greater TCRbeta diversity (inverse Simpson) than IBD patients.

TCRdb reprocessed the 5' RACE reads; each CDR3 protein has one entry and no DNA is given. The sample has approximately 150,000 distinct CDR3 sequences. Remarks on this clonotype: Its antigen remains unidentified.

The CDR3 totals 13 residues. Per the germline V gene, CDR1 is SGHRS and CDR2 is YFSETQ. This TCR was recovered from a human donor with ulcerative colitis or Crohn's disease, or a healthy co-twin of an affected twin (not recorded which). The chain employs TRBV5-1 and TRBJ1-1. The specimen was blood. The chain's CDR3 is CASSLDTLSEAFF.